The source of this T cell receptor beta chain is a study of T cells after yellow fever vaccination. For this clonotype: Its target is not known.

The CDR3 is made up of 14 amino acids. Unmatched junction bases numbered 5, after V lost 5 bases and J lost 3 bases. TCRdb recomputed calls from the 5' RACE reads with MiXCR, one row per CDR3 protein. The sample lists just under 600,000 distinct CDR3 sequences, about 14% seen once, with 11% to 15% in the top ten. Study results and limitations: Most primary-vaccination clones reappeared after the booster (about 97% CD4, more than 70% CD8).

The sequence was collected from a man under 40 who received the YFV17D yellow fever vaccine. The chain joins TRBV12-3 or TRBV12-4 to TRBJ2-3; 7 bases match TRBD2. The input for sequencing was PBMCs, taken on the day of the yellow fever booster vaccination. CDR3 region: CASSPIAGTDTQYF. DNA for the CDR3: TGTGCCAGCAGTCCGATAGCGGGTACAGATACGCAGTATTTT.